This T cell receptor (beta chain) was sequenced in a study of shared clonotypes between healthy human individuals. Per the germline V gene, CDR1 is MDHEN and CDR2 is SYDVKM. The CDR3 is made up of 15 amino acids. V was pared by 5 bases and J by 4 bases, with 9 bases of the junction left unmatched. Assay: immunoSEQ multiplex PCR; the TCRdb copy retains only in-frame clones and omits some. The sample contains over 400,000 clones, approximately 81% of which appear only once. The chain links TRBV28 to TRBJ1-1, with 8 positions matching TRBD1. The sequence was collected from a woman aged 35 to 49 in good health. Some clones in this sample may be carry-over from other donors' samples. Sample: PBMCs. The CDR3 here is CASSDRGGRGTEAFF. In nucleotides, the CDR3 is TGTGCCAGCAGTGACAGGGGAGGGAGGGGCACTGAAGCTTTCTTT.